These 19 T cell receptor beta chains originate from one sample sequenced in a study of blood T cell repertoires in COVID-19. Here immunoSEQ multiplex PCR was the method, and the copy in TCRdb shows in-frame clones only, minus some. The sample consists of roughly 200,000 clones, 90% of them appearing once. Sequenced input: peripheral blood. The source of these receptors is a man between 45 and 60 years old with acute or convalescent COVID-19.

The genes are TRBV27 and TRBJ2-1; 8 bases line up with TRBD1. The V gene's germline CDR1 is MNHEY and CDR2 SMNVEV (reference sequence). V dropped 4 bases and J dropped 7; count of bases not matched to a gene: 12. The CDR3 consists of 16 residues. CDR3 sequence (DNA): TGTGCCAGCAGTTCACTTCCGGACAGGGTTCGAAATGAGCAGTTCTTC. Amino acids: CASSSLPDRVRNEQFF.

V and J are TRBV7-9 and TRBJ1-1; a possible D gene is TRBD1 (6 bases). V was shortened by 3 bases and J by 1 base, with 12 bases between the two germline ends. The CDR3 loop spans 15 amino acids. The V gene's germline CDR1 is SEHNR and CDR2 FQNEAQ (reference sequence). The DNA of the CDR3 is TGTGCCAGCAGCTTTAGGGCAGGGGAGAACACTGAAGCTTTCTTT. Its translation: CASSFRAGENTEAFF.

CDR3: CASSLEPGGSQETQYF. DNA for the CDR3: TGCGCCAGCAGCTTGGAGCCCGGGGGGAGCCAAGAGACCCAGTACTTC. V and J are TRBV5-1 and TRBJ2-5; TRBD2 matches 7 bases. The CDR3 is made up of 16 amino acids. Per germline, CDR1 SGHRS and CDR2 YFSETQ. The V segment lost 0 bases and the J segment 1 base; nucleotides outside the gene matches: 6.

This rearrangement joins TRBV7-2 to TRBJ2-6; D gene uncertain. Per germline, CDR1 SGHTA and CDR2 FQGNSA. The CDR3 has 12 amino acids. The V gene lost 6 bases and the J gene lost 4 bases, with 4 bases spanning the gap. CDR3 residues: CASRQGANVLTF. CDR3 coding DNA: TGTGCCAGCAGACAGGGGGCCAACGTCCTGACTTTC.

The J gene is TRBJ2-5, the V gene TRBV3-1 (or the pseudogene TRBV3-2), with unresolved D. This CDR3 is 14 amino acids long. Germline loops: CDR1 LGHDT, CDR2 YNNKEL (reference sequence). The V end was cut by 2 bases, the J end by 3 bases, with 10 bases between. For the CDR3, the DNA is TGTGCCAGCAGCCAACGCAACTTCGAAGAGACCCAGTACTTC. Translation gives CASSQRNFEETQYF.

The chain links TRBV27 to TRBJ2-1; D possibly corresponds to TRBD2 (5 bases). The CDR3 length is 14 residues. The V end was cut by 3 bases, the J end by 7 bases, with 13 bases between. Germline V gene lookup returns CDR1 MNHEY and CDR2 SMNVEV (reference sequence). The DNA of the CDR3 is TGTGCCAGCAGTTTTGAGAGGGCCTGGAATGAGCAGTTCTTC. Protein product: CASSFERAWNEQFF.

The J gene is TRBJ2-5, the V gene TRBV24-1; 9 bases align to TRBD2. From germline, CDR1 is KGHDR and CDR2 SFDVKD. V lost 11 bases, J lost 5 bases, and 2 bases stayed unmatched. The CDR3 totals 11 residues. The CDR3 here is CAIGTSETQYF. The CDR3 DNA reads TGTGCCATCGGGACTAGCGAGACCCAGTACTTC.

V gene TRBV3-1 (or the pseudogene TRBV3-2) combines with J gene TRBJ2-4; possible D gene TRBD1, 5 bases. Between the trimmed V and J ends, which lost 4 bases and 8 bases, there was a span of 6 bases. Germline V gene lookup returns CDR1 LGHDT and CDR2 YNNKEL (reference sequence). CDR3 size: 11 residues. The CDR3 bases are TGTGCCAGCAGCCTAGGGGACATTCAGTACTTC. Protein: CASSLGDIQYF.

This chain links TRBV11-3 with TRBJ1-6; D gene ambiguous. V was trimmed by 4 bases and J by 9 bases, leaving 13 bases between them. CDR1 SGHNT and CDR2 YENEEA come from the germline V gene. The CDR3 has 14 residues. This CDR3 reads CASSSRASGSPLHF. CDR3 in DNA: TGTGCCAGCAGCTCCCGGGCCAGCGGTTCACCCCTCCACTTT.

CDR3 protein: CASSVTGTQNTEAFF. CDR3 in DNA: TGTGCCAGCTCCGTTACCGGGACACAGAACACTGAAGCTTTCTTT. The J gene is TRBJ1-1, the V gene TRBV28; TRBD1 might be the D (6 bases). Germline V gene data show CDR1 as MDHEN and CDR2 as SYDVKM. V shed 8 bases and J shed 1 base, with 17 bases lying between them. The CDR3 contains 15 residues.

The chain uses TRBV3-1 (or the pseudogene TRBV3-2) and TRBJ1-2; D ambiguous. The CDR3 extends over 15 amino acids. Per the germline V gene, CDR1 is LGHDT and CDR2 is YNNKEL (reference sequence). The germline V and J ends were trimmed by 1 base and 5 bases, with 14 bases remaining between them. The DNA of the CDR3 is TGTGCCAGCAGCCAAGGTTGGGCAACAAGGTATGGCTACACCTTC. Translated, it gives CASSQGWATRYGYTF.

CDR3 protein: CASAFRVGQYTEAFF. DNA of the CDR3: TGTGCCAGCGCCTTCCGGGTAGGACAGTACACTGAAGCTTTCTTT. This chain connects TRBV28 to TRBJ1-1, with a weak D call TRBD1 (6 bases). Germline V lookup: CDR1 MDHEN, CDR2 SYDVKM. The CDR3 length is 15 residues. Trimming left V 8 bases short and J 3 bases short, with 19 bases between.

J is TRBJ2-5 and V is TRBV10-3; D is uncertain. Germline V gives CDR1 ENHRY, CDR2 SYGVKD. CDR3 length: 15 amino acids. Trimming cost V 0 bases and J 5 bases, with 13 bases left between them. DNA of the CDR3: TGTGCCATCAGTGAGTCGACTCGGCAAGGCGAGACCCAGTACTTC. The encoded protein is CAISESTRQGETQYF.

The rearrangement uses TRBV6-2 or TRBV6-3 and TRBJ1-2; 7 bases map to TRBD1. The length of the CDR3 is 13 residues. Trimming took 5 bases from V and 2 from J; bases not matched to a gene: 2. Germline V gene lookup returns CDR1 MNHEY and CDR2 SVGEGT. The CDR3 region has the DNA TGTGCCAGCAGTGACAGGGCCAACTATGGCTACACCTTC. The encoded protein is CASSDRANYGYTF.

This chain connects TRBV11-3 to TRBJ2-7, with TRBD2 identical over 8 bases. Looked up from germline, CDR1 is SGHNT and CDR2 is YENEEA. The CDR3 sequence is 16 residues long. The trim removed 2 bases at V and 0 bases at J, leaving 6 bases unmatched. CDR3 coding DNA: TGTGCCAGCAGCTTATGGACTAGCCGAAGCTCCTACGAGCAGTACGTC. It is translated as CASSLWTSRSSYEQYV.

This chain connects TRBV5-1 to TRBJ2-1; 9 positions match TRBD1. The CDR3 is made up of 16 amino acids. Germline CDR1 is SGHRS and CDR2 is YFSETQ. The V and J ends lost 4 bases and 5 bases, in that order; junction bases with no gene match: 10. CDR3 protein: CASSLGQGHSDNEQFF. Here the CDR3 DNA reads TGCGCCAGCAGCCTGGGACAGGGCCACTCGGACAATGAGCAGTTCTTC.

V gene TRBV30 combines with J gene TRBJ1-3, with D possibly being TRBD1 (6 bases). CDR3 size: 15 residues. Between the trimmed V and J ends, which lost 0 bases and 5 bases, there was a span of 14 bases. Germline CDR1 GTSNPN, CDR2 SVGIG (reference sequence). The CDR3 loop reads CAWSVLGGGRNTIYF. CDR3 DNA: TGTGCCTGGAGTGTACTGGGAGGGGGGCGAAACACCATATATTTT.

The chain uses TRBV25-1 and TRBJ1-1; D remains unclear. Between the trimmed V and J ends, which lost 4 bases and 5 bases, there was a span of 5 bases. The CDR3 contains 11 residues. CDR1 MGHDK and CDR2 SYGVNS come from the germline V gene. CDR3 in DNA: TGTGCCAGCAGTGTTGCGACTGAAGCTTTCTTT. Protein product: CASSVATEAFF. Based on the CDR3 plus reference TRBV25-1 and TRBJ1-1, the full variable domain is EADIYQTPRYLVIGTGKKITLECSQTMGHDKMYWYQQDPGMELHLIHYSYGVNSTEKGDLSSESTVSRIRTEHFPLTLESARPSHTSQYLCASSVATEAFFGQGTRLTVV.

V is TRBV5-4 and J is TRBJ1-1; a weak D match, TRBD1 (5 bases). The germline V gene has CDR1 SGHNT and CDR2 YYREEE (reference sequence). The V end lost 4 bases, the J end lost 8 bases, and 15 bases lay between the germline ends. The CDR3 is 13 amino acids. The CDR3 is CASSARGGNEAFF. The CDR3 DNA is TGTGCCAGCAGCGCCCGGGGGGGAAACGAAGCTTTCTTT.